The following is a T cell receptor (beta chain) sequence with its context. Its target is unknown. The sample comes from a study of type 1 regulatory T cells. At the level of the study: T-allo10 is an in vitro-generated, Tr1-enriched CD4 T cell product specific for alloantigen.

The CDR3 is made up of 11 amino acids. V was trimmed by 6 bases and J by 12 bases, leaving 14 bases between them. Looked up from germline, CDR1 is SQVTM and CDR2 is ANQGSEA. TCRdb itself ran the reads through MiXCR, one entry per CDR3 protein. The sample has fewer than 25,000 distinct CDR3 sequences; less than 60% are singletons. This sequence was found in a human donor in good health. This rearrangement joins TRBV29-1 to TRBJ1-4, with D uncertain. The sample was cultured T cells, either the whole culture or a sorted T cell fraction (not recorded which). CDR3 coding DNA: TGCAGCGTCCGAGAAGGCGTGGAACTGTTTTTT. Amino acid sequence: CSVREGVELFF.